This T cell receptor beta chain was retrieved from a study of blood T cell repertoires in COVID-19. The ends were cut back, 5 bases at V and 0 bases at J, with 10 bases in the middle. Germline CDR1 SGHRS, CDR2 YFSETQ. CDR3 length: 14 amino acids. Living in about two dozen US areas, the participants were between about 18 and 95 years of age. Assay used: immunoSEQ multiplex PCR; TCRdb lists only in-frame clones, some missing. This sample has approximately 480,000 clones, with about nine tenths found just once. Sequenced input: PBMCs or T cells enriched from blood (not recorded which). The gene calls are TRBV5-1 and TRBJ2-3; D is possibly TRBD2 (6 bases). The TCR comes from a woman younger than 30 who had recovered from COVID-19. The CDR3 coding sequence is TGCGCCAGCAGAGCGGGTTCTAGCACAGATACGCAGTATTTT. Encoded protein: CASRAGSSTDTQYF.